Below, one T cell receptor (beta chain) is given with its context. The data stem from a study of blood T cell repertoires in COVID-19. CDR1 is KGHSH, CDR2 LQKENI, per germline. With 3 bases removed from V and 5 bases from J, the gap between germline ends came to 16 bases. The CDR3 covers 15 residues. Data came from immunoSEQ multiplex PCR; TCRdb stores just in-frame clones and leaves some out. The sample records approximately 210,000 clones, less than 90% being singletons. The chain joins TRBV18 to TRBJ2-5; D perhaps matches TRBD2 (5 bases). Material for sequencing was peripheral blood. The origin of this receptor is a woman in her sixties or seventies with active or convalescent COVID-19. CDR3 protein: CASSPLAPARETQYF. The CDR3 nucleotides are TGTGCCAGCTCACCTTTAGCGCCCGCCAGGGAGACCCAGTACTTC.